This record looks at one T cell receptor beta chain sequence and its context. Original processing notes: Estimates of nucleated cell counts were drawn from the amplification of reference gene primers. Clones were sequenced by immunoSEQ multiplex PCR, and TCRdb holds only the in-frame ones, with some missing. That table furnishes V, J and clone size, whereas the DNA furnished D and trimming. The table records 87,000 or so clones, about four fifths of them present only once. These data are taken from a study of blood T cell repertoires in COVID-19. Study-level background: Whether acute or convalescent, the COVID-19 samples came from the United States, Italy and Spain. PBMCs, B-cell-depleted T cells, or T cells provided the cDNA or gDNA that made up the material.

Between the trimmed V and J ends, which lost 3 bases and 6 bases, there was a span of 6 bases. This CDR3 is built from 11 residues. CDR1 is GTSNPN and CDR2 is SVGIG in the germline V gene (reference sequence). Sample: peripheral blood. V and J are TRBV30 and TRBJ2-1, with D uncertain. The clonotype comes from a woman in her 70s with acute or convalescent COVID-19. The CDR3 here is CAWSNFNEQFF. Here the CDR3 DNA reads TGTGCCTGGAGCAATTTCAATGAGCAGTTCTTC.